The rows below give T cell receptor beta chains drawn from one sample of a study of cytomegalovirus exposure and HLA in healthy donors. The protocol was immunoSEQ multiplex PCR, while the TCRdb copy is restricted to in-frame clones and leaves out a portion. There are some 150,000 clones in the sample; approximately 88% occur only once, and less than 5.5% lies in the top ten. The sequenced sample consisted of PBMCs. The receptors stem from a man aged 18-30 years in good health and CMV-seropositive. Each CDR3 is given with its conserved first and last residue. The D gene is left open where the match is weak. Size is omitted from some rows. Given values are once, few, many or a class for expanded clones.

d_call j_call v_call clone_size cdr3_nt cdr3_aa
TRBD2 TRBJ2-1 TRBV10-3 . TGTGCCATCAGCCTTACTAGCGGTAATAATGAGCAGTTCTTC CAISLTSGNNEQFF
. TRBJ2-7 TRBV7-9 . TGTGCCAGCAGCTTAGTCCCCAGGGGGGATAAGTCTTACGAGCAGTACTTC CASSLVPRGDKSYEQYF
. TRBJ1-2 TRBV6-4 . TGTGCCAGCAGCCACCACTTCTGCCCTTTTAATTACTATGGCTACACCTTC CASSHHFCPFNYYGYTF
TRBD2 TRBJ2-7 TRBV19 . TGTGCCAGTAGTATCATAGCGGGGCAGGCTTACGAGCAGTACTTC CASSIIAGQAYEQYF
. TRBJ2-1 TRBV21-1 once TGTGCCAATCATGGAACGCTAGCGGGAGGGAGCTCCTACAATGAGCAGTTCTTC CANHGTLAGGSSYNEQFF
. TRBJ1-1 TRBV2 . TGTGCCAGCAGGCCAGACTTACCCTCTGAAGCTTTCTTT CASRPDLPSEAFF
. TRBJ1-5 TRBV6-1 . TGTGCGGTGCGGGGAGTCGTCAATCAGCCCCAGCATTTT CAVRGVVNQPQHF
. TRBJ1-1 TRBV7-9 . TGTGCCAGCAGCTTAAAGGAGCCTCTTGAAGCTTTCTTT CASSLKEPLEAFF
. TRBJ2-2 TRBV5-1 . TGCGCCAGCAGCGGGCCCGGGGAGCTGTTTTTT CASSGPGELFF
TRBD1 TRBJ2-1 TRBV19 . TGTGCCAGTAGCACTTCCGGGACAGGAAGGTCAATAGGCTACAATGAGCAGTTCTTC CASSTSGTGRSIGYNEQFF
. TRBJ1-2 TRBV15 . TGTGCCACCAGCAGCAGGGGCCACTATGGCTACACCTTC CATSSRGHYGYTF
TRBD2 TRBJ2-1 TRBV30 . TGTGCCTGGAGTGTATGGGGGGGCTACAATGAGCAGTTCTTC CAWSVWGGYNEQFF
. TRBJ1-2 TRBV27 . TGTGCCAGCAGTCCTAGGGGTAGCGGCTACACCTTC CASSPRGSGYTF
. TRBJ1-3 TRBV28 . TGTGCCAGCAGTTTATACAGATCTGGAAACACCATATATTTT CASSLYRSGNTIYF
. TRBJ2-1 TRBV6-5 . TGTGCCAGCAGTCACCGGGGAGAGCAGTTCTTC CASSHRGEQFF
TRBD1 TRBJ1-5 TRBV19 . TGTGCCAGTAGTCGGGACAGGGGAAGCAATCAGCCCCAGCATTTT CASSRDRGSNQPQHF
. TRBJ2-1 TRBV27 . TGTGCCAGCAGTGAGTTGTCCTACAATGAGCAGTTCTTC CASSELSYNEQFF
. TRBJ2-5 TRBV10-1 . TGCGCCAGCAGCCCTTTAGGAACAGGGAATTTGGAGACCCAGTACTTC CASSPLGTGNLETQYF
. TRBJ1-1 TRBV5-1 once TGCGCCAGCAGCTTGGCCAGGACAGAGAGCAACACTGAAGCTTTCTTT CASSLARTESNTEAFF
. TRBJ1-5 TRBV6-1 . TGTGCCAGCAGTGAAGGAACAGCTAGCAATCAGCCCCAGCATTTT CASSEGTASNQPQHF
TRBD1 TRBJ1-1 TRBV19 . TGTGCCAGTAGTATTCCGGGACAGAATAGGGCTTTCTTT CASSIPGQNRAFF
TRBD1 TRBJ2-3 TRBV5-1 . TGCGCCAGCAGCCCTCACAGGGGAGATACGCAGTATTTT CASSPHRGDTQYF
. TRBJ1-2 TRBV27 . TGTGCCAGCAGTAAATTAGCACAGGGACATGGCTACACCTTC CASSKLAQGHGYTF
TRBD1 TRBJ2-1 TRBV5-1 . TGCGCCAGCAGCTTGGCCCATTACCGGGACAGGAGCAATGAGCAGTTCTTC CASSLAHYRDRSNEQFF
. TRBJ2-5 TRBV15 . TGTGCCACCAGCAGAGAAGGACTAAAAGAGACCCAGTACTTC CATSREGLKETQYF
TRBD1 TRBJ1-2 TRBV6-5 . TGTGCCAGCAGCTTTACTGGACAGGGGGCAGACTACACCTTC CASSFTGQGADYTF
. TRBJ1-1 TRBV6-1 . TGTGCCAGCAGTGGAGGCGCGGCGGCTAGTAACACTGAAGCTTTCTTT CASSGGAAASNTEAFF
TRBD2 TRBJ2-7 TRBV10-2 . TGCGCCAGCAGCTTACCGGGACTAGCTTACGAGCAGTACTTC CASSLPGLAYEQYF
TRBD1 TRBJ1-3 TRBV11-3 . TGTGCCAGCAGCTCGACAGGGTCTGGAAACACCATATATTTT CASSSTGSGNTIYF
TRBD1 TRBJ2-2 TRBV30 . TGTGCCCGTACTCTGGACAGGGCAAGGACCGGGGAGCTGTTTTTT CARTLDRARTGELFF
TRBD2 TRBJ2-1 TRBV6-6 . TGTGCCAGCAGTTACAGGGAGGGCTACAATGAGCAGTTCTTC CASSYREGYNEQFF
. TRBJ1-5 TRBV5-1 . TGCGCCAGCAGCTTGAGCACCGGGGTAGGCCAGCCCCAGCATTTT CASSLSTGVGQPQHF
TRBD1 TRBJ2-2 TRBV6-4 . TGTGCCAGCAGTGACTCAGACAGGGGGGATTCCGGGGAGCTGTTTTTT CASSDSDRGDSGELFF
. TRBJ1-2 TRBV4-1 . TGCGCCAGCAGCCAAGAGAATCGGCAGGGCTATGGCTACACCTTC CASSQENRQGYGYTF
. TRBJ1-1 TRBV28 . TGTGCCAGCAGCCAAACTGAAGCTTTCTTT CASSQTEAFF
. TRBJ2-3 TRBV6-6 . TGTGCCAGTCGCGGGCACGGGACTCCCCAGTATTTT CASRGHGTPQYF
. TRBJ1-2 TRBV9 . TGTGCCAGCAGCGTTCAGAAATCCCACCGATATGGCTACACCTTC CASSVQKSHRYGYTF
. TRBJ2-2 TRBV7-2 . TGTGCCAGCAGCATCGGACACCAGAACACCGGGGAGCTGTTTTTT CASSIGHQNTGELFF
. TRBJ2-1 TRBV6-1 few TGTGCCAGCAGTGCGGGAGAGTTGGCTTCGCAGTTCTTC CASSAGELASQFF
. TRBJ2-1 TRBV6-1 . TGTGCCAGCAGTGCTCAGGCTCTGAGCTCCTACAATGAGCAGTTCTTC CASSAQALSSYNEQFF
TRBD2 TRBJ2-3 TRBV10-1 . TGCGCCAGCAGTGGGACTAGCGGGACAGATACGCAGTATTTT CASSGTSGTDTQYF
TRBD1 TRBJ1-2 TRBV25-1 . TGTGCCAGCAGTGACTCGGCAGGGGGCCACTATGGCTACACCTTC CASSDSAGGHYGYTF
TRBD2 TRBJ2-1 TRBV12-5 . TGTGCTAGTGGTTTACTTCCTAGCGGGAGGGCCGGTGAGCAGTTCTTC CASGLLPSGRAGEQFF
TRBD1 TRBJ2-5 TRBV2 . TGTGCCAGCAGTACCCGACAGGGGATAATACAAGAGACCCAGTACTTC CASSTRQGIIQETQYF
. TRBJ1-4 TRBV19 . TGTGCCGCGGGGGGAGCCGAAGGTAATGAAAAACTGTTTTTT CAAGGAEGNEKLFF